This is a list of T cell receptor beta chains from one sample in a study of T cells in Graves' hyperthyroidism and ophthalmopathy. TCRdb reprocessed the multiplex PCR reads via MiXCR and lists one record per CDR3 protein. The sample lists around 290,000 distinct CDR3 sequences, 17% seen once, with over 50% in the top ten. Sequencing was done on a sample of blood. The receptors were gathered from a woman aged 55-70 years with Graves' ophthalmopathy. Each CDR3 is given with its conserved first and last residue. A D gene is named only where the DNA matches it firmly. The listing skips clone size in some rows; elsewhere it reads once, few, many or a size class.

D	size	V	J	DNA	CDR3
-	many	TRBV12-3/TRBV12-4	TRBJ1-4	TGTGCCAGCAGCGCCGGCCTCCTCTGGGAGAAACTGTTTTTT	CASSAGLLWEKLFF
-	-	TRBV20-1	TRBJ2-5	TGCAGTGCCACAGACATGGGGGGCATGCAAGAGACCCAGTACTTC	CSATDMGGMQETQYF
TRBD1	many	TRBV29-1	TRBJ2-7	TGCAGCGCTGAAGGGGGCGCTTCCTACGAGCAGTACTTC	CSAEGGASYEQYF
-	-	TRBV7-6	TRBJ1-2	TGTGCCAGCAGCCCACTTGCAAGGGCCAACTATGGCTACACCTTC	CASSPLARANYGYTF
-	many	TRBV28	TRBJ1-6	TGTGCCAGCAGTTTTGAGCGGAGTGGTTATTCGCCCCTCCACTTT	CASSFERSGYSPLHF
-	many	TRBV11-2	TRBJ1-2	TGTGCCAGCAGCTTAGAAATCCCCCCTGGGGACTATGGCTACACCTTC	CASSLEIPPGDYGYTF
-	many	TRBV6-1	TRBJ2-5	TGTGCCAGCAGTGCGGATGTTAACCAAGAGACCCAGTACTTC	CASSADVNQETQYF
TRBD1	-	TRBV4-2	TRBJ1-6	TGTGCCAGCAGCCATCCTACGGGGACAGTTAATTCACCCCTCCACTTT	CASSHPTGTVNSPLHF
TRBD2	-	TRBV19	TRBJ2-7	TGTGCCAGTAGCCCCCCGACTAGCGGGCGATCCGCAATCCCCTACGAGCAGTACTTC	CASSPPTSGRSAIPYEQYF
TRBD1	many	TRBV3-1	TRBJ1-1	TGTGCCAGCAGAGCCGGGACAGCCGCCGCGTACACTGAAGCTTTCTTT	CASRAGTAAAYTEAFF
-	-	TRBV5-6	TRBJ2-2	TGTGCCAGCAGCTGGGGGGGCTCGAACACCGGGGAGCTGTTTTTT	CASSWGGSNTGELFF
-	-	TRBV7-9	TRBJ2-4	TGTGCCAGCAGCCAAAGTGATGGAGGGGGAAAAAACATTCAGTACTTC	CASSQSDGGGKNIQYF
TRBD1	-	TRBV7-9	TRBJ1-2	TGTGCCAGCAGCCCCTACGACAGGGGTGAGAACTATGGCTACACCTTC	CASSPYDRGENYGYTF
TRBD1	many	TRBV12-5	TRBJ1-5	TGTGCTAGCTCGGACAGGGGTTTCAGCAATCAGCCCCAGCATTTT	CASSDRGFSNQPQHF
-	many	TRBV7-3	TRBJ2-2	TGTGCCAGCAGCGCGCTCGTGAACACCGGGGAGCTGTTTTTT	CASSALVNTGELFF
-	many	TRBV12-3/TRBV12-4	TRBJ2-7	TGTGCCAGCAGTTTACCGCAGGGGAAAAACGAGCAGTACTTC	CASSLPQGKNEQYF
-	-	TRBV12-3/TRBV12-4	TRBJ2-7	TGTGCCAGCAGACGAGGCTACGAGCAGTACTTC	CASRRGYEQYF
TRBD2	many	TRBV20-1	TRBJ2-1	TGCAGTGCTAAACTAGCGGGGCGATTCTCCTACAATGAGCAGTTCTTC	CSAKLAGRFSYNEQFF
-	many	TRBV29-1	TRBJ2-7	TGCAGCGTTGGGACGGACGGGTTTAACTACGAGCAGTACTTC	CSVGTDGFNYEQYF
TRBD1	many	TRBV18	TRBJ2-7	TGTGCCAGCTCACCTGCCGACAGGGGGTTTTACGAGCAGTACTTC	CASSPADRGFYEQYF
TRBD2	few	TRBV19	TRBJ2-3	TGTGCCAGTCAGATGGGATCTAGCGGAGATACGCAGTATTTT	CASQMGSSGDTQYF
TRBD1	many	TRBV2	TRBJ1-5	TGTGCCAGCAGTGCCGGGACAGCCGGCAATCAGCCCCAGCATTTT	CASSAGTAGNQPQHF
-	many	TRBV14	TRBJ2-7	TGTGCCAGCAGCCAAGATGGGGGTTACGAGCAGTACTTC	CASSQDGGYEQYF
-	-	TRBV4-1	TRBJ2-7	TGCGCCAGCAGCCAAGATGTGGGTCCCTACGAGCAGTACTTC	CASSQDVGPYEQYF